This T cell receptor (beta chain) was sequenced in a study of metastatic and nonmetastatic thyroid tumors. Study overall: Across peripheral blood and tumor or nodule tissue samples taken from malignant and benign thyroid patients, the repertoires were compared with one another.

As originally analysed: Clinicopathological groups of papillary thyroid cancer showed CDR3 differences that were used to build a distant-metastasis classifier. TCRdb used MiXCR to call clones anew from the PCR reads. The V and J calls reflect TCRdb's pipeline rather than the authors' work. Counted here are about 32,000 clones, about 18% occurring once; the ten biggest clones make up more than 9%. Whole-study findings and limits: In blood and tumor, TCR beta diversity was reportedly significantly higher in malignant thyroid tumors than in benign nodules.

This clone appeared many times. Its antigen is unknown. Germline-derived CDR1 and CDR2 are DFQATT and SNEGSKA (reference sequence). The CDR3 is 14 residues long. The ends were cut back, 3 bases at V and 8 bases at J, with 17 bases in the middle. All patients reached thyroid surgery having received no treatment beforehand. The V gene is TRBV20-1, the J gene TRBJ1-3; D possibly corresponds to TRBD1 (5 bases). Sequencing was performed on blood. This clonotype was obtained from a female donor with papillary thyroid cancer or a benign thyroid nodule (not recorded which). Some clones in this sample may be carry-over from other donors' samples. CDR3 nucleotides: TGCAGTGCTAGCAACCGGGGGAACGGGTACACCATATATTTT. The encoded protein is CSASNRGNGYTIYF.